This TCR beta chain is from a study of high-grade serous ovarian cancer treatment subgroups. Overall study: Each sample yielded on average around 7,500 unique TCR beta rearrangements from roughly 15,000 reads. Study-wide findings and caveats: Different patients shared almost no repertoire; same-patient tumors shared about 0.1 to 0.79. CDR1 and CDR2 were left unanalyzed; analyses focused on CDR3. Clonal relatedness tracked neoantigen level, and by trend copy number and mutation load.

The CDR3 loop spans 13 amino acids. Per the germline V gene, CDR1 is SGHTA and CDR2 is FQGNSA. Trimming stripped 8 bases from V and 4 bases from J, with 12 bases between. The assay was immunoSEQ multiplex PCR, and TCRdb's table has in-frame clones only and misses some. The data contain around 7,700 clones, 55% to 75% of them singletons. A note on this clone: Its specificity is not known.

Tumor samples were obtained before definitive surgery or chemotherapy. V gene TRBV7-2 combines with J gene TRBJ1-5; D perhaps matches TRBD1 (5 bases). This receptor was taken from a human donor with high-grade serous ovarian cancer. The sequencing sample was made of tumor tissue. CDR3 loop: CASGEGTNQPQHF. CDR3 DNA: TGTGCCAGCGGAGAGGGGACTAATCAGCCCCAGCATTTT.